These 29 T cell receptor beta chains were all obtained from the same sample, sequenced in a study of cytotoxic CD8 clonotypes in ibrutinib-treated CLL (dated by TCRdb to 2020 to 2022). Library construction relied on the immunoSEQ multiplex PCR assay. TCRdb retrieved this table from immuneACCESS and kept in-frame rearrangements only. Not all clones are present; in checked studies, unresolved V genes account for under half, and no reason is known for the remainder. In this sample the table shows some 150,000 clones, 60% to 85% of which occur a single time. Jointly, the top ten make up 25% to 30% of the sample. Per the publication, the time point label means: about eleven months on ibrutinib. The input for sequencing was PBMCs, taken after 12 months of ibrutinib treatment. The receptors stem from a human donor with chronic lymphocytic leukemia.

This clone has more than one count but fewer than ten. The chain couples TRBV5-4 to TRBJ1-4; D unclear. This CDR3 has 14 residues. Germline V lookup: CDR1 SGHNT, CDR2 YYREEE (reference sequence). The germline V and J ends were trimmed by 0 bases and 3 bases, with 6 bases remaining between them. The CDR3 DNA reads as TGTGCCAGCAGCTTGGGGGGTGCTAATGAAAAACTGTTTTTT. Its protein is CASSLGGANEKLFF. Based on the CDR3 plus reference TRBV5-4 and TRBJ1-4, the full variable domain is ETGVTQSPTHLIKTRGQQVTLRCSSQSGHNTVSWYQQALGQGPQFIFQYYREEENGRGNFPPRFSGLQFPNYSSELNVNALELDDSALYLCASSLGGANEKLFFGSGTQLSVL.

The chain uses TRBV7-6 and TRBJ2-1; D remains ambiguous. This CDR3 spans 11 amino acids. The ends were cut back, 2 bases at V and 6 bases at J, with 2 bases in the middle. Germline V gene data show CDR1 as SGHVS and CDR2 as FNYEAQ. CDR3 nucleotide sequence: TGTGCCAGCAGCTTAAGCAATGAGCAGTTCTTC. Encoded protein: CASSLSNEQFF.

CDR3 region: CASRDAGQGWEKLFF. The CDR3 DNA reads TGTGCCAGCAGGGACGCGGGACAGGGGTGGGAAAAACTGTTTTTT. V usage is TRBV6-5 and J usage is TRBJ1-4; 10 positions agree with TRBD1. V trimming: 6 bases; J trimming: 8 bases; junction bases outside the gene matches: 9. The germline CDR1 and CDR2 sequences are MNHEY and SVGAGI. The CDR3 is made up of 15 amino acids.

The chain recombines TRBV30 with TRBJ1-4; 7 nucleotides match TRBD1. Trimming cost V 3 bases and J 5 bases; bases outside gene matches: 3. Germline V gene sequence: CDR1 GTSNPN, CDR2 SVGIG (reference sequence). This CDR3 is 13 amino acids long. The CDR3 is CAWRSQGNEKLFF. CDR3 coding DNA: TGTGCCTGGAGATCACAGGGGAATGAAAAACTGTTTTTT.

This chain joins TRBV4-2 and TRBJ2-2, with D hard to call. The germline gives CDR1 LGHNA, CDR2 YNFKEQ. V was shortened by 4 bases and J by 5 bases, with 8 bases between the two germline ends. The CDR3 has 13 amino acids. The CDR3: CASSPQKTGELFF. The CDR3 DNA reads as TGTGCCAGCAGCCCCCAAAAGACCGGGGAGCTGTTTTTT.

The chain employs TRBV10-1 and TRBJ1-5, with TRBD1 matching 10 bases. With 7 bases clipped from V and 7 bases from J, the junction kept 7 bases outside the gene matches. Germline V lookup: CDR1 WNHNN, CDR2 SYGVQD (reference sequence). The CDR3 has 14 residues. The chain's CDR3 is CASTQGTGDQPQHF. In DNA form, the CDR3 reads TGCGCCAGCACACAAGGGACAGGGGACCAGCCCCAGCATTTT.

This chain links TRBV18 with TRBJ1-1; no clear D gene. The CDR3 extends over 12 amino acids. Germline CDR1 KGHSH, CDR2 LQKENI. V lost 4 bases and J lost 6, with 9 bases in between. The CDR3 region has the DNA TGTGCCAGCTCACTCGAGGACTCTGAAGCTTTCTTT. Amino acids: CASSLEDSEAFF.

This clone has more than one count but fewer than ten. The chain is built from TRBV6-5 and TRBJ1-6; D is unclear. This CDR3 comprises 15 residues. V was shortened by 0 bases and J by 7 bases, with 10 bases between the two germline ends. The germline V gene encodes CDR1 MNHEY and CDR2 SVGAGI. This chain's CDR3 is CASSYSFLGNSPLHF. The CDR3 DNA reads TGTGCCAGCAGTTACTCGTTTTTGGGGAATTCACCCCTCCACTTT.

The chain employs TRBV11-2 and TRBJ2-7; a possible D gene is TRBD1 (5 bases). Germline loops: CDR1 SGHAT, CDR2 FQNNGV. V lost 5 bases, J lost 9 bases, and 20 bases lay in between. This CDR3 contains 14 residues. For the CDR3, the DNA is TGTGCCAGCAGCGGACAATCAGGGTTCGCGAGGCAGTACTTC. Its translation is CASSGQSGFARQYF.

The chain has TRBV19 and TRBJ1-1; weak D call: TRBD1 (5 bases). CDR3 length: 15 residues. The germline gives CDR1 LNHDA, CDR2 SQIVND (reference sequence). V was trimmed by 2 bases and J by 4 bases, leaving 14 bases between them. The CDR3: CASSIIKGPSTEAFF. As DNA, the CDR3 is TGTGCCAGTAGTATAATAAAGGGGCCAAGCACTGAAGCTTTCTTT.

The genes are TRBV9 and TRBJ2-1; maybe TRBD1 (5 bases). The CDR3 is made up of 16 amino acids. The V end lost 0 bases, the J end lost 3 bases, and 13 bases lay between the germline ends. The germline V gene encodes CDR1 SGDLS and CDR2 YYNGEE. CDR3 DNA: TGTGCCAGCAGCGTAGGGCAGGGCTCGGGCTACAATGAGCAGTTCTTC. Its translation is CASSVGQGSGYNEQFF.

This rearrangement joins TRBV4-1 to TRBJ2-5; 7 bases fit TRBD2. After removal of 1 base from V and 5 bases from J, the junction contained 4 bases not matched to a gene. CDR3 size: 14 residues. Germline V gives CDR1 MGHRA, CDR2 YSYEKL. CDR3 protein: CASSQAVGGETQYF. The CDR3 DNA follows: TGCGCCAGCAGCCAAGCCGTGGGGGGGGAGACCCAGTACTTC.

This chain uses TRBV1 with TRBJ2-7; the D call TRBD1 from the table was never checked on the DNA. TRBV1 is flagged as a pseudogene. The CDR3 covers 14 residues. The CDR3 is CTSSQVDSYYEQYF. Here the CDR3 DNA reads TGCACCAGCAGCCAGGTGGACAGTTACTACGAGCAGTACTTC.

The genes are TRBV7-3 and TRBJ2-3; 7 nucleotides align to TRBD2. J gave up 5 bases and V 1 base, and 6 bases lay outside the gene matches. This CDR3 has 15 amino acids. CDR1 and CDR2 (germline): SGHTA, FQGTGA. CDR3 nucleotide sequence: TGTGCCAGCAGCTTAAATCTAGCGGAGGGAGATACGCAGTATTTT. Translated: CASSLNLAEGDTQYF.

CDR3 nucleotides: TGCGCCAGCAGCCAGCCCCGGGACAGGCTAAACTACGAGCAGTACTTC. This codes for CASSQPRDRLNYEQYF. V usage is TRBV5-1 and J usage is TRBJ2-7; 8 bases are a match to TRBD1. Per the germline V gene, CDR1 is SGHRS and CDR2 is YFSETQ. V was pared by 4 bases and J by 3 bases, with 12 bases of the junction left unmatched. The CDR3 sequence is 16 residues long. Filled out from reference TRBV5-1 and TRBJ2-7, the complete variable domain reads KAGVTQTPRYLIKTRGQQVTLSCSPISGHRSVSWYQQTPGQGLQFLFEYFSETQRNKGNFPGRFSGRQFSNSRSEMNVSTLELGDSALYLCASSQPRDRLNYEQYFGPGTRLTVT.

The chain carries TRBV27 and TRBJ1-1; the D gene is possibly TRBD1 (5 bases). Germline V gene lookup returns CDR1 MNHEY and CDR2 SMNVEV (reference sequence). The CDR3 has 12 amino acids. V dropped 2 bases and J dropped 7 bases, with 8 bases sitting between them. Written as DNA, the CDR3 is TGTGCCAGCAGTTTAGGGAGGGGTGAAGCTTTCTTT. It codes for CASSLGRGEAFF.

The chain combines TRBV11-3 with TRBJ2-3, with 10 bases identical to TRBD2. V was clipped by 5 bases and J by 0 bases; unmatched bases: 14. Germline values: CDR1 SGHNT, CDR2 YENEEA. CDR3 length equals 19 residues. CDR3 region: CASSPTGRIAGGSTDTQYF. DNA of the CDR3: TGTGCCAGCAGCCCCACCGGGCGGATAGCGGGAGGAAGCACAGATACGCAGTATTTT.

Here the CDR3 DNA reads TGCGCCAGCGAAACCGGGACAGACACTTATAGCAATCAGCCCCAGCATTTT. It specifies CASETGTDTYSNQPQHF. The rearrangement joins TRBV10-1 to TRBJ1-5; TRBD1 matches at 7 bases. CDR3 size: 17 residues. With 8 bases clipped from V and 0 bases from J, the junction kept 13 bases outside the gene matches. Germline V gene data show CDR1 as WNHNN and CDR2 as SYGVQD (reference sequence).

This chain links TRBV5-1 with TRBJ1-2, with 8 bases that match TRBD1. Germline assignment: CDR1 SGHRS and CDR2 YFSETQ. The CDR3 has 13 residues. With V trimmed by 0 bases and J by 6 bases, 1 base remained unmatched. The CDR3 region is CASSLAGGDGYTF. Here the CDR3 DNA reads TGCGCCAGCAGCTTGGCAGGGGGCGATGGCTACACCTTC.

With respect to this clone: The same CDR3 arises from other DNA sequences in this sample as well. As DNA, the CDR3 is TGTGCCAGCAGCCCTCGGAGCTACGAGCAGTACTTC. This sequence encodes CASSPRSYEQYF. The chain couples TRBV7-2 to TRBJ2-7, with unresolved D. V lost 5 bases and J 3 bases, leaving 8 bases between the germline ends. Germline values: CDR1 SGHTA, CDR2 FQGNSA. There are 12 residues in the CDR3.

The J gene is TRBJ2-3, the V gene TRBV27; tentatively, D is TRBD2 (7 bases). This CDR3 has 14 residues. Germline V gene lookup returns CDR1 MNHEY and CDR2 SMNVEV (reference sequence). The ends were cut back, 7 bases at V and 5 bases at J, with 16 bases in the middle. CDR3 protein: CASTRGRGGDTQYF. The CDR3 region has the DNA TGTGCCAGCACCCGAGGGAGGGGGGGAGATACGCAGTATTTT.

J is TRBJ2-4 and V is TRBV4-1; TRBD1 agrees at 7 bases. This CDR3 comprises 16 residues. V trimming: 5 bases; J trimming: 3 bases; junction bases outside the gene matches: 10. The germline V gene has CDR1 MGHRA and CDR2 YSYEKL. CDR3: CASSSMIRDSKNIQYF. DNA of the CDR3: TGCGCCAGCAGCTCCATGATCCGGGACAGCAAAAACATTCAGTACTTC.

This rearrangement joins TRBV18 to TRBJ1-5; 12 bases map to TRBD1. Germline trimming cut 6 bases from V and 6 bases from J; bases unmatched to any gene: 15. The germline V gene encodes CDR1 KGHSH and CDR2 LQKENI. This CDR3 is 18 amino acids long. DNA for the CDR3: TGTGCCAGCTCTTTTGGGACAGGGGGCGGCCAAGGGGGTCAGCCCCAGCATTTT. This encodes CASSFGTGGGQGGQPQHF.

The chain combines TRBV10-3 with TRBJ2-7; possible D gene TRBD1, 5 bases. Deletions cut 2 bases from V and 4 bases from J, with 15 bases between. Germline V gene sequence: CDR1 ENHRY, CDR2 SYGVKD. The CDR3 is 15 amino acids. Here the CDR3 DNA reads TGTGCCATCAGTGAGCCGACGCAGGGCAAATACGAGCAGTACTTC. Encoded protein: CAISEPTQGKYEQYF.

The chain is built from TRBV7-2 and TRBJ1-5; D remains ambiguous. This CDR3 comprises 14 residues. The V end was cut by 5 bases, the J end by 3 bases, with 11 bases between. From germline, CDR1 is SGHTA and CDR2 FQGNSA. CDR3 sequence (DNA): TGTGCCAGCAGCCCCCCGGACCACAATCAGCCCCAGCATTTT. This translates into CASSPPDHNQPQHF.

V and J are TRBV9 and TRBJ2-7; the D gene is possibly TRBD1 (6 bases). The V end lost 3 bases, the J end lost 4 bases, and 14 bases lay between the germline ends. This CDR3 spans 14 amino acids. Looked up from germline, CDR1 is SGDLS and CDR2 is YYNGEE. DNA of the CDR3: TGTGCCAGCAGCGCCGGACAGAGTGGATACGAGCAGTACTTC. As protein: CASSAGQSGYEQYF.

The DNA for the CDR3 is TGTGCCTGGAGGGCGGGGGGCCGCAATCAGCCCCAGCATTTT. This codes for CAWRAGGRNQPQHF. The chain combines TRBV30 with TRBJ1-5; tentative D call: TRBD1 (6 bases). Between the trimmed V and J ends, which lost 3 bases and 2 bases, there was a span of 11 bases. CDR1 and CDR2 (germline): GTSNPN, SVGIG (reference sequence). This CDR3 comprises 14 residues.

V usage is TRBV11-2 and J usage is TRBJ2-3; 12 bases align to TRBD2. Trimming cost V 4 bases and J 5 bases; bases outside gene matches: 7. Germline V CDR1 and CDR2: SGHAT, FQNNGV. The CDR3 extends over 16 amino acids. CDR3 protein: CASSSLAGGPRDTQYF. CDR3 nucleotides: TGTGCCAGCAGCTCCCTAGCGGGAGGGCCGCGAGATACGCAGTATTTT.

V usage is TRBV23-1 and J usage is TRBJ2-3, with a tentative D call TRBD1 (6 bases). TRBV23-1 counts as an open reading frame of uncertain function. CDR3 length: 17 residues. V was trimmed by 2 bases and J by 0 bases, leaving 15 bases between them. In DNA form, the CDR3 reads TGCGCCAGCAGTCAAAACCCGCCCGGACAGAGCACAGATACGCAGTATTTT. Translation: CASSQNPPGQSTDTQYF.